This T cell receptor beta chain was retrieved from a study of shared clonotypes between healthy human individuals. The overall study: Samples came from two female and three male donors aged 18 to 49.

In the case of this clone: Its antigen remains unknown.

The germline CDR1 and CDR2 sequences are SGDLS and YYNGEE. With 3 bases clipped from V and 5 bases from J, the junction kept 2 bases outside the gene matches. CDR3 size: 13 residues. Findings of the study overall: All-four-donor shared clonotypes had higher generation probabilities than non-shared clonotypes did. Sequencing of the sorted subsets was shown by rarefaction to be incomplete despite large depth.

Combining CD45RO+ cells with CCR7-negative CD45RA+ TemRA cells gave CD8 memory. Some clones are missing from TCRdb's copy, which holds only in-frame ones; the method was immunoSEQ multiplex PCR. Seen here are around 300,000 clones, around 90% observed once, and the top ten hold around 16%. Sequenced sample: memory CD8+ T cells sorted from blood. Subset defined: CD45RO+ cells pooled with CCR7-negative TemRA cells. This receptor was identified in a young man in good health. The chain has TRBV9 and TRBJ1-1, with 9 bases matching TRBD1. This CDR3 is CASSADRGTEAFF. Written as DNA, the CDR3 is TGTGCCAGCAGCGCGGACAGGGGTACTGAAGCTTTCTTT.